One sample yielded the 25 T cell receptor beta chains listed below, sequenced in a study of PD-1 blockade in classical Hodgkin lymphoma. Generated by immunoSEQ multiplex PCR, the TCRdb table keeps only in-frame clones and is missing some. The repertoire holds about 50,000 clones, with approximately 73% as singletons. After autologous stem cell transplantation all patients relapsed, and prior brentuximab vedotin exposure differed between cohorts. Sequenced here: peripheral blood mononuclear cells (PBMCs), sampled before the second cycle of nivolumab. The receptors derive from a human donor with classical Hodgkin lymphoma.

This clone showed up just once. The CDR3 nucleotides are TGTGCCAGCAGTCTCCGAAATCCACAGGGTCTTATCGATGAAAAACTGTTTTTT. Amino acid sequence: CASSLRNPQGLIDEKLFF. The V and J genes are TRBV27 and TRBJ1-4; perhaps TRBD1 as D (6 bases). CDR1 is MNHEY, CDR2 SMNVEV, per germline (reference sequence). The CDR3 is 18 amino acids. The ends were cut back, 5 bases at V and 6 bases at J, with 25 bases in the middle.

This clone was detected only a few times. The chain carries TRBV11-2 and TRBJ2-7; D gene uncertain. Germline V lookup: CDR1 SGHAT, CDR2 FQNNGV. Deletions cut 5 bases from V and 9 bases from J, with 20 bases between. This CDR3 contains 14 residues. The DNA for the CDR3 is TGTGCCAGCAGCCACCCCTGGACCGGCGAGTTGCAGTACTTC. Translated, it gives CASSHPWTGELQYF.

This clone was counted between two and nine times. The gene calls are TRBV10-3 and TRBJ2-6; D ambiguous. V was pared by 7 bases and J by 1 base, with 8 bases between. Per the germline V gene, CDR1 is ENHRY and CDR2 is SYGVKD. This CDR3 is 14 amino acids long. The CDR3 spells CAITSASGANVLTF. Here the CDR3 DNA reads TGTGCCATCACCTCGGCATCTGGGGCCAACGTCCTGACTTTC.

This clone was recorded only once. The chain combines TRBV7-9 with TRBJ2-5; D ambiguous. CDR1 is SEHNR, CDR2 FQNEAQ, per germline (reference sequence). This CDR3 is 13 amino acids long. V was cut by 2 bases and J by 7 bases, with 11 bases left in between. The CDR3 protein is CASSLISNGTQYF. The CDR3 nucleotides are TGTGCCAGCAGCTTAATCTCGAACGGGACCCAGTACTTC.

This clone was detected many times. The chain links TRBV7-9 to TRBJ1-1; D is undetermined. The CDR3 is 14 residues long. V shed 1 base and J shed 1 base, with 7 bases lying between them. Germline assignment: CDR1 SEHNR and CDR2 FQNEAQ (reference sequence). CDR3 DNA sequence: TGTGCCAGCAGCTTAGAGGCGAGGAACACTGAAGCTTTCTTT. The encoded protein is CASSLEARNTEAFF.

In this sample, this clone turned up a few times. Other DNA sequences from this sample encode an identical CDR3 as well. The chain has TRBV29-1 and TRBJ2-7; no clear D. Germline V gene data show CDR1 as SQVTM and CDR2 as ANQGSEA. The germline V and J ends were trimmed by 4 bases and 0 bases, with 13 bases remaining between them. The CDR3 spans 14 residues. The CDR3 loop is CSVVGQTSSYEQYF. CDR3 coding DNA: TGCAGCGTTGTAGGCCAAACGAGCTCCTACGAGCAGTACTTC.

The chain links TRBV7-2 to TRBJ1-1; 7 bases fit TRBD1. Trimming removed 6 bases from V and 3 bases from J; junction bases left unmatched: 10. CDR1 is SGHTA and CDR2 is FQGNSA in the germline V gene. The CDR3 is 15 residues long. CDR3: CASRPRQGPYTEAFF. CDR3 bases: TGTGCCAGCAGACCGAGACAGGGCCCATACACTGAAGCTTTCTTT.

The chain carries TRBV18 and TRBJ2-3; 11 nucleotides align to TRBD2. CDR1 is KGHSH, CDR2 LQKENI, per germline. The V and J ends lost 3 bases and 0 bases, in that order; junction bases with no gene match: 17. The CDR3 is 21 amino acids. The CDR3 reads CASSPTPLAGGSGTSTDTQYF. The CDR3 DNA reads TGTGCCAGCTCACCCACACCGCTAGCGGGAGGTAGCGGTACTAGCACAGATACGCAGTATTTT.

The chain has TRBV5-6 and TRBJ2-3; tentatively, D is TRBD1 (6 bases). CDR1 is SGHDT, CDR2 YYEEEE, per germline. The CDR3 has 14 amino acids. Trimming took 0 bases from V and 4 from J, leaving 9 bases between them. The CDR3 region is CASSLGWGPDTQYF. As DNA, the CDR3 is TGTGCCAGCAGCTTGGGATGGGGGCCAGATACGCAGTATTTT.

The chain recombines TRBV7-8 with TRBJ2-3; 9 nucleotides match TRBD2. Germline-derived CDR1 and CDR2 are SGHVS and FQNEAQ. The CDR3 totals 14 residues. The junction had 3 bases not matched to a gene; V was cut back by 3 bases and J by 5 bases. CDR3 in DNA: TGTGCCAGCAGCTTTAGCGGGAGAGGAGATACGCAGTATTTT. This sequence encodes CASSFSGRGDTQYF. Full variable domain (rest looked up from reference TRBV7-8 and TRBJ2-3): GAGVSQSPRYKVAKRGQDVALRCDPISGHVSLFWYQQALGQGPEFLTYFQNEAQLDKSGLPSDRFFAERPEGSVSTLKIQRTQQEDSAVYLCASSFSGRGDTQYFGPGTRLTVL.

This clone was detected only a few times. CDR3 nucleotide sequence: TGTGCCAGCAGTTACTCTGGGACTCGGCAGCCCCAGCATTTT. Residues: CASSYSGTRQPQHF. The chain uses TRBV6-6 and TRBJ1-5; D perhaps matches TRBD1 (5 bases). This CDR3 is built from 14 residues. The germline V gene has CDR1 MNHNY and CDR2 SVGAGI (reference sequence). The V end was cut by 0 bases, the J end by 7 bases, with 10 bases between.

This sequence joins TRBV10-3 and TRBJ1-5; TRBD1 might be the D (6 bases). CDR3 length: 16 amino acids. Germline V lookup: CDR1 ENHRY, CDR2 SYGVKD. V gave up 6 bases and J gave up 5 bases, with 20 bases separating them. The CDR3 region has the DNA TGTGCCATCAGCATGGGGAGGGGGTCATCCGATCAGCCCCAGCATTTT. Amino acids: CAISMGRGSSDQPQHF.

V usage is TRBV19 and J usage is TRBJ1-5; the D gene is possibly TRBD1 (6 bases). The V end was cut by 5 bases, the J end by 7 bases, with 24 bases between. This CDR3 comprises 17 residues. CDR1 is LNHDA, CDR2 SQIVND, per germline (reference sequence). For the CDR3, the DNA is TGTGCCAGTAGTTCCCCCTCCGGACCGGGGGCGAGACAGCCCCAGCATTTT. This encodes CASSSPSGPGARQPQHF.

J is TRBJ2-2 and V is TRBV25-1; D is ambiguous. The CDR3 runs 15 residues. Trimming shortened V by 2 bases and J by 5 bases, and 12 bases separated the two germline ends. Germline V gene data show CDR1 as MGHDK and CDR2 as SYGVNS. The CDR3 DNA sequence: TGTGCCAGCAGTGAAGGGCTAAGTACAACCGGGGAGCTGTTTTTT. Translating it yields CASSEGLSTTGELFF.

This chain uses TRBV5-1 with TRBJ2-3; D uncertain. The CDR3 length is 13 residues. The V end was cut by 1 base, the J end by 5 bases, with 8 bases between. Germline assignment: CDR1 SGHRS and CDR2 YFSETQ. The CDR3 here is CASSLREGDTQYF. CDR3 DNA sequence: TGCGCCAGCAGCTTGAGAGAAGGAGATACGCAGTATTTT.

The V and J genes are TRBV18 and TRBJ1-5; maybe TRBD1 (5 bases). Trimming stripped 0 bases from V and 3 bases from J, with 12 bases between. The CDR3 extends over 16 amino acids. Germline V lookup: CDR1 KGHSH, CDR2 LQKENI. The CDR3 sequence: CASSPPAGASNQPQHF. As DNA, the CDR3 is TGTGCCAGCTCACCACCGGCCGGGGCTTCCAATCAGCCCCAGCATTTT.

This clone was observed a handful of times. The chain employs TRBV19 and TRBJ1-2; 9 nucleotides align to TRBD1. The CDR3 sequence is 17 residues long. Trimming cost V 5 bases and J 0 bases; bases outside gene matches: 10. CDR1 is LNHDA, CDR2 SQIVND, per germline (reference sequence). CDR3 in amino acids: CASSHRGQGTSNYGYTF. CDR3 DNA: TGTGCCAGTAGTCATCGAGGACAGGGGACGTCTAACTATGGCTACACCTTC.

This chain joins TRBV7-9 and TRBJ2-3; 7 bases are a match to TRBD1. After removal of 3 bases from V and 4 bases from J, the junction contained 1 base not matched to a gene. CDR3 length: 13 amino acids. CDR1 is SEHNR and CDR2 is FQNEAQ in the germline V gene (reference sequence). This chain's CDR3 is CASSFGTADTQYF. The CDR3, as DNA: TGTGCCAGCAGCTTTGGGACAGCAGATACGCAGTATTTT.

V is TRBV27 and J is TRBJ2-5; 10 nucleotides match TRBD2. The DNA matches TRBJ2-7 better at its end, which makes the J call doubtful. Germline V gene sequence: CDR1 MNHEY, CDR2 SMNVEV (reference sequence). The CDR3 contains 15 residues. CDR3: CASSPSLAGGYEQYF. The CDR3 DNA is TGTGCCAGCAGTCCCAGTTTAGCGGGAGGCTACGAGCAGTACTTC.

CDR3 bases: TGTGCCAGCAGCGGACTAGCGGGAGAGGGCGGGGAGCTGTTTTTT. It codes for CASSGLAGEGGELFF. The J gene is TRBJ2-2, the V gene TRBV6-6, with 13 bases fitting TRBD2. The V gene end was trimmed by 6 bases and the J gene end by 7 bases; junction bases not matched to a gene: 5. The CDR3 is 15 residues long. Germline V gives CDR1 MNHNY, CDR2 SVGAGI (reference sequence).

The chain employs TRBV7-9 and TRBJ2-7; D is uncertain. The CDR3 is 14 residues long. Germline loops: CDR1 SEHNR, CDR2 FQNEAQ (reference sequence). Trimming removed 2 bases at V and 0 bases at J, with 8 bases between. Here the CDR3 DNA reads TGTGCCAGCAGCTTATCCGCTAGCTCCTACGAGCAGTACTTC. This gives the protein CASSLSASSYEQYF.

This sequence joins TRBV6-5 and TRBJ2-7; 11 bases align to TRBD2. After removal of 6 bases from V and 2 bases from J, the junction contained 6 bases not matched to a gene. There are 15 residues in the CDR3. Germline CDR1 and CDR2: MNHEY and SVGAGI. The CDR3 coding sequence is TGTGCCAGCAGCGGGACTAGCGGCCCTCCCTACGAGCAGTACTTC. Its translation is CASSGTSGPPYEQYF.

The gene calls are TRBV27 and TRBJ1-1; D possibly corresponds to TRBD1 (5 bases). The germline V gene encodes CDR1 MNHEY and CDR2 SMNVEV (reference sequence). CDR3 size: 16 residues. V was cut by 5 bases and J by 0 bases, with 16 bases left in between. CDR3 coding DNA: TGTGCCAGCAGTGATTGGACACGCTCGTTGAACACTGAAGCTTTCTTT. Encoded protein: CASSDWTRSLNTEAFF.

This clone was seen a handful of times. The rearrangement links TRBV4-2 to TRBJ2-1; D might be TRBD2 (5 bases). The CDR3 runs 17 residues. Trimming pared 0 bases from V and 1 base from J, leaving 13 bases between. CDR1 and CDR2 from the germline V gene are LGHNA and YNFKEQ. The CDR3 here is CASSQEGGLGSYNEQFF. CDR3 nucleotide sequence: TGTGCCAGCAGCCAAGAAGGCGGGCTAGGGTCCTACAATGAGCAGTTCTTC.

This sequence joins TRBV7-2 and TRBJ2-3, with D perhaps being TRBD1 or TRBD2 (5 bases each). The V gene lost 2 bases and the J gene lost 8 bases, with 17 bases spanning the gap. Germline CDR1 is SGHTA and CDR2 is FQGNSA. This CDR3 is 15 amino acids long. DNA for the CDR3: TGTGCCAGCAGCTTATTTCTTAGTGATGGGGGTACGCAGTATTTT. As protein: CASSLFLSDGGTQYF.